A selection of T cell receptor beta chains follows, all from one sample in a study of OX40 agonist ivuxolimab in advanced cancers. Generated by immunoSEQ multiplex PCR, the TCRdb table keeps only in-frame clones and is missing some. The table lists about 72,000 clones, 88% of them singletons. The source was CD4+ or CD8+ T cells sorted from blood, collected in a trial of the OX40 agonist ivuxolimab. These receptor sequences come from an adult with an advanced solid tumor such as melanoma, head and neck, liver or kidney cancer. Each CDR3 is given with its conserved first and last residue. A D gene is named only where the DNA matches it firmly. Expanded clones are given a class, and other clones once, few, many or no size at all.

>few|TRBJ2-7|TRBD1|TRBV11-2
TGTGCCAGCAGCTGGCCGGGACAGAGCTCCTACGAGCAGTACTTC
CASSWPGQSSYEQYF
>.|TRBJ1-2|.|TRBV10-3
TGTGCCATCAGTGATGGGGGCGGAACAAGAGCTAACTATGGCTACACCTTC
CAISDGGGTRANYGYTF
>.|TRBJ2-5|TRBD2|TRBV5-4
TGTGCCAGCAGCTTGGGTCAGCGGGGGGGGGAGACCCAGTACTTC
CASSLGQRGGETQYF
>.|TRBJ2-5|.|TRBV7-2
TGTGCCAGCAGCTTAGTTCAGGGTTGGGAGACCCAGTACTTC
CASSLVQGWETQYF
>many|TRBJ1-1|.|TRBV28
TGTGCCAGCTCGTCGGGGGGCCGAACTGAAGCTTTCTTT
CASSSGGRTEAFF
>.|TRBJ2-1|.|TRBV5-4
TGTGCCAGCAGCTCGGAGGCGGGACAGAGCTACAATGAGCAGTTCTTC
CASSSEAGQSYNEQFF
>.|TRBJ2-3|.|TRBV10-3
TGTGCCATCGTAGGGGACGGAGATACGCAGTATTTT
CAIVGDGDTQYF
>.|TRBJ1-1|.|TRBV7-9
TGTGCCAGCAGCTCCGCTTGGCCAGAACCGGACACTGAAGCTTTCTTT
CASSSAWPEPDTEAFF
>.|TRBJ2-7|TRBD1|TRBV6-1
TGTGCCAGCAGTGGGGGCCAGGGGGACGAGCAGTACTTC
CASSGGQGDEQYF
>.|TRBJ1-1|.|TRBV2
TGTGCCAGCAGTGTGGGGAGAACGGGGAACACTGAAGCTTTCTTT
CASSVGRTGNTEAFF
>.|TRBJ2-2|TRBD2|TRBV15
TGTGCCACCAGCAGAGCAGCGGGAGTAGGTGTGGCCGGGGAGCTGTTTTTT
CATSRAAGVGVAGELFF
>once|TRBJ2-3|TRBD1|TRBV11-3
TGTGCCAGCAGCCCGACAGGGCGTGATACGCAGTATTTT
CASSPTGRDTQYF
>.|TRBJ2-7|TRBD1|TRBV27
TGTGCCAGCAGGAGATCCGGGACAGGGGCCTACGAGCAGTACTTC
CASRRSGTGAYEQYF
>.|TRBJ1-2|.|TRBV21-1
TGTGCCAGCAGCCAACAGGGTTCCGGCTACACCTTC
CASSQQGSGYTF
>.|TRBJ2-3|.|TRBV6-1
TGTGCCAGCAGTGTGGGCCTCCGGGATACGCAGTATTTT
CASSVGLRDTQYF
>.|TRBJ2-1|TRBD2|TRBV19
TGTGCCAGTAGTATAGACCAGGGTTTTGGGGGGGATGTTGAGCAGTTCTTC
CASSIDQGFGGDVEQFF
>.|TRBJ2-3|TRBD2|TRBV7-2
TGTGCCAGCAGCTTAGTGGCGGGAGGGTTCACAGATACGCAGTATTTT
CASSLVAGGFTDTQYF
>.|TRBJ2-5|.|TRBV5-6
TGTGCCAGCAGCTTTCTCTCAGGGGAGGAGACCCAGTACTTC
CASSFLSGEETQYF
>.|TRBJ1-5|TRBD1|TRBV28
TGTATTACAGGGGAAGGCCGTAATCAGCCCCAGCATTTT
CITGEGRNQPQHF
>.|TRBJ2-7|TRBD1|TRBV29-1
TGCAGCGTAGGGACAGTATCCTACGAGCAGTACTTC
CSVGTVSYEQYF
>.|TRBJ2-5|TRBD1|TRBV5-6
TGTGCCAGCAGCTTAGGGGGCTACCAAGAGACCCAGTACTTC
CASSLGGYQETQYF
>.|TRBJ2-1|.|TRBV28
TGTGCCAGCAGTTTCTCGGAGAGGGATGAGCAGTTCTTC
CASSFSERDEQFF
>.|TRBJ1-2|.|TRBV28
TGTGCCAGCAGTTATGTCGGTTTCTATGGCTACACCTTC
CASSYVGFYGYTF
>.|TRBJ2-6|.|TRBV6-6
TGTGCCAGCAGTTACTCAGGGGGGTCTGGGGCCAACGTCCTGACTTTC
CASSYSGGSGANVLTF
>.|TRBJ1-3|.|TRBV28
TGTGCCAGCGAAGGGGTCGGAAACACCATATATTTT
CASEGVGNTIYF
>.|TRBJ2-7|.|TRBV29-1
TGCAGCGTTGAAAAAAACAGAGGAGACTACGAGCAGTACTTC
CSVEKNRGDYEQYF
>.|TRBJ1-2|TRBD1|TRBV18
TGTGCCAGCTCACTCACCAACCCCGGACAGGCGGGAATCTATGGCTACACCTTC
CASSLTNPGQAGIYGYTF
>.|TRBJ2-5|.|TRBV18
TGTGCCAGCTCACCATCACAAGGGGGAACCGGGGAGACCCAGTACTTC
CASSPSQGGTGETQYF
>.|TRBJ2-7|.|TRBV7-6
TGTGCCAGCAGCTTATTAGGGGGGTCTAGCTCCTACGAGCAGTACTTC
CASSLLGGSSSYEQYF
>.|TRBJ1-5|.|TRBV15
TGTGCCACCAGCAGAGATCACAATCAGCCCCAGCATTTT
CATSRDHNQPQHF
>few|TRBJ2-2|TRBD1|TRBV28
TGTGCCAGCAGTGGGGGACAGACCGGGGAGCTGTTTTTT
CASSGGQTGELFF
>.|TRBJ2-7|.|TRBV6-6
TGTGCCAGCAGTTACGGGGGGCAAAGGATCGAGCAGTACTTC
CASSYGGQRIEQYF
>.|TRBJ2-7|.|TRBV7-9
TGTGCCAGCAGCCGTGTGGGGATTGCCCACTTC
CASSRVGIAHF
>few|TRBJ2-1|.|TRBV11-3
TGTGCCAGCAGCTTAGATCCACAGGGTTCTGCTGAGCAGTTCTTC
CASSLDPQGSAEQFF
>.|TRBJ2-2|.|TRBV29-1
TGCAGCGTTGAAGAATTGGACAGATACACCGGGGAGCTGTTTTTT
CSVEELDRYTGELFF
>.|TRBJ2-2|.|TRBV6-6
TGTGCCAGCAGTCCGTCTCCAACCGGGGAGCTGTTTTTT
CASSPSPTGELFF
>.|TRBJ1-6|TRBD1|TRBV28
TGTGCCAGCAACGGGCATAGGGGGCAAGGCTCACCCCTCCACTTT
CASNGHRGQGSPLHF
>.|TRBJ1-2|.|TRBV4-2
TGTGCCAGCAGCCAAGATGGAGGAAGGGGTGGCTACACCTTC
CASSQDGGRGGYTF
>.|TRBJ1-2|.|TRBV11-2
TGTGCCAGCAGCTTAGCGGCAGGGCTTGGCTACACCTTC
CASSLAAGLGYTF
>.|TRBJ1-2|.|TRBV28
TGTGCCAGCAGTTTAAGTCACATTGCTTATGGCTACACCTTC
CASSLSHIAYGYTF
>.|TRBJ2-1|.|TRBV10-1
TGCGCCAGCAGCCCGGGCGCCACCTACAATGAGCAGTTCTTC
CASSPGATYNEQFF